Below are 24 T cell receptor beta chains sequenced from a single sample in a study of technical replicates of blood from several donors. Repertoires were generated with immunoSEQ multiplex PCR, while TCRdb's copy carries only in-frame clones and drops some. The table records about 97,000 clones, 95% to 96% of them present only once. Sequenced sample: T cells isolated from PBMCs. These receptors all stem from a human donor in good health.

Regarding this clone: Germline and junction disagree at one end, which may indicate a read error. The rearrangement joins TRBV4-1 to TRBJ1-4; 8 bases agree with TRBD1. The germline V gene encodes CDR1 MGHRA and CDR2 YSYEKL. This CDR3 region has 15 residues. For the CDR3, the DNA is TGCGCCAGCAGCCAAGAGGGACAGGCTAACGAAAAACTGTTTTTT. Its protein product is CASSQEGQANEKLFF.

The rearrangement joins TRBV2 to TRBJ1-1; D is ambiguous. CDR1 SNHLY and CDR2 FYNNEI come from the germline V gene. V gave up 7 bases and J gave up 3 bases, with 15 bases separating them. The CDR3 is made up of 14 amino acids. The CDR3 DNA reads TGTGCCAGCACCGCACGGCGGGGAGACACTGAAGCTTTCTTT. It encodes CASTARRGDTEAFF.

The CDR3 is CAWTGSAKETQYF. The CDR3 nucleotides read TGTGCCTGGACGGGGAGCGCGAAAGAGACCCAGTACTTC. V gene TRBV30 combines with J gene TRBJ2-5, with D perhaps TRBD2 (5 bases). The CDR3 runs to 13 residues. CDR1 GTSNPN and CDR2 SVGIG come from the germline V gene (reference sequence). The V and J ends lost 4 bases and 3 bases respectively, with 12 bases between them. Combining the CDR3 with reference TRBV30 and TRBJ2-5 gives the whole variable domain SQTIHQWPATLVQPVGSPLSLECTVEGTSNPNLYWYRQAAGRGLQLLFYSVGIGQISSEVPQNLSASRPQDRQFILSSKKLLLSDSGFYLCAWTGSAKETQYFGPGTRLLVL.

The gene calls are TRBV6-1 and TRBJ2-7; no clear D gene. V lost 5 bases, J lost 1 base, and 12 bases lay in between. Per germline, CDR1 MNHNS and CDR2 SASEGT. The CDR3 spans 14 residues. The chain's CDR3 is CASSSSWRSYEQYF. Written as DNA, the CDR3 is TGTGCCAGCAGTTCCTCGTGGCGGTCCTACGAGCAGTACTTC.

The V gene is TRBV19, the J gene TRBJ1-5; unclear D gene. V was pared by 1 base and J by 0 bases, with 4 bases between. The CDR3 contains 14 residues. In germline, CDR1 is LNHDA, CDR2 SQIVND (reference sequence). DNA for the CDR3: TGTGCCAGTAGTATAGGAGATAGCAATCAGCCCCAGCATTTT. This codes for CASSIGDSNQPQHF.

J is TRBJ1-2 and V is TRBV14, with D possibly TRBD1 on 5 matching bases. The V gene lost 2 bases and the J gene lost 7 bases, with 8 bases spanning the gap. Germline V gives CDR1 SGHDN, CDR2 FVKESK. The CDR3 totals 12 residues. Written as DNA, the CDR3 is TGTGCCAGCAGCCAACAGGGCGGTGGCTACACCTTC. Residues: CASSQQGGGYTF.

This chain connects TRBV6-6 to TRBJ2-7; perhaps TRBD2 as D (5 bases). Germline-derived CDR1 and CDR2 are MNHNY and SVGAGI (reference sequence). The CDR3 has 12 amino acids. V was trimmed by 6 bases and J by 0 bases, leaving 6 bases between them. The CDR3 reads CASSGNSYEQYF. Written as DNA, the CDR3 is TGTGCCAGCAGCGGGAACTCCTACGAGCAGTACTTC.

V usage is TRBV28 and J usage is TRBJ1-1; D uncertain. Trimming shortened V by 2 bases and J by 2 bases, and 3 bases separated the two germline ends. Per germline, CDR1 MDHEN and CDR2 SYDVKM. The CDR3 runs to 12 residues. The CDR3, as DNA: TGTGCCAGCAGTTTACGTAACACTGAAGCTTTCTTT. It encodes CASSLRNTEAFF.

The rearrangement uses TRBV5-1 and TRBJ2-7; D unclear. In germline, CDR1 is SGHRS, CDR2 YFSETQ. There are 13 residues in the CDR3. Trimming shortened V by 1 base and J by 5 bases, and 10 bases separated the two germline ends. CDR3: CASSLNGYDEQYF. The CDR3 DNA reads as TGCGCCAGCAGCTTGAACGGTTACGACGAGCAGTACTTC.

The CDR3 sequence is CASTITRDLRTEVSYNEQFF. The CDR3 coding sequence is TGCGCCAGCACCATAACCCGGGACTTGCGAACTGAGGTCTCCTACAATGAGCAGTTCTTC. The chain joins TRBV5-1 to TRBJ2-1; maybe TRBD2 (6 bases). Germline V gene sequence: CDR1 SGHRS, CDR2 YFSETQ. The CDR3 runs to 20 residues. V was cut by 6 bases and J by 0 bases, with 28 bases left in between.

The chain has TRBV7-9 and TRBJ1-1; tentatively, D is TRBD1 (6 bases). The CDR3 extends over 13 amino acids. The V gene lost 2 bases and the J gene lost 10 bases, with 14 bases spanning the gap. The V gene's germline CDR1 is SEHNR and CDR2 FQNEAQ (reference sequence). The CDR3 loop is CASSLTGQRGAFF. DNA of the CDR3: TGTGCCAGCAGCTTAACGGGACAACGAGGAGCTTTCTTT.

The chain employs TRBV11-2 and TRBJ2-7; D remains ambiguous. In germline, CDR1 is SGHAT, CDR2 FQNNGV. The CDR3 length is 12 residues. V lost 0 bases and J 3 bases, leaving 3 bases between the germline ends. The CDR3: CASSLDRYEQYF. CDR3 DNA sequence: TGTGCCAGCAGCTTAGACCGCTACGAGCAGTACTTC.

The gene calls are TRBV28 and TRBJ1-1; D is undetermined. Germline V lookup: CDR1 MDHEN, CDR2 SYDVKM. The germline V and J ends were trimmed by 8 bases and 0 bases, with 10 bases remaining between them. This CDR3 contains 13 residues. Here the CDR3 DNA reads TGTGCCAGCGTAACGGGGTTGAACACTGAAGCTTTCTTT. It yields the protein CASVTGLNTEAFF.

V usage is TRBV27 and J usage is TRBJ2-7; 13 positions match TRBD2. CDR1 is MNHEY and CDR2 is SMNVEV in the germline V gene (reference sequence). This CDR3 has 13 amino acids. With 8 bases clipped from V and 6 bases from J, the junction kept 4 bases outside the gene matches. CDR3 bases: TGTGCCAGCGGACTAGCGGGAGAGGTCGAGCAGTACTTC. This sequence encodes CASGLAGEVEQYF.

The V gene is TRBV19, the J gene TRBJ2-7; D remains ambiguous. V was clipped by 1 base and J by 2 bases, with 6 bases between them. Germline CDR1 and CDR2: LNHDA and SQIVND (reference sequence). This CDR3 is built from 13 residues. CDR3 loop: CASSIADTYEQYF. The CDR3 DNA sequence: TGTGCCAGTAGTATAGCTGACACCTACGAGCAGTACTTC.

The CDR3 spells CASSIDRVLGYTF. The DNA for the CDR3 is TGTGCCAGTAGTATCGACAGGGTACTTGGCTACACCTTC. The chain employs TRBV19 and TRBJ1-2; TRBD1 agrees at 7 bases. Germline lookup yields CDR1 LNHDA and CDR2 SQIVND (reference sequence). With V trimmed by 3 bases and J by 7 bases, 5 bases remained unmatched. The CDR3 extends over 13 amino acids.

The chain is built from TRBV4-3 and TRBJ2-1, with 7 bases aligning to TRBD1. Per the germline V gene, CDR1 is LGHNA and CDR2 is YSLEER. The CDR3 spans 18 residues. J gave up 6 bases and V 1 base, and 15 bases lay outside the gene matches. CDR3 nucleotides: TGCGCCAGCAGCCAAGCAGTAGGGGGCAGGGCTACACCCAATGAGCAGTTCTTC. This gives the protein CASSQAVGGRATPNEQFF.

This sequence joins TRBV6-4 and TRBJ2-1; D unresolved. The CDR3 extends over 15 amino acids. V was trimmed by 3 bases and J by 0 bases, leaving 9 bases between them. Germline values: CDR1 MRHNA, CDR2 SNTAGT. The CDR3 loop is CASSDELSSYNEQFF. Here the CDR3 DNA reads TGTGCCAGCAGTGATGAATTGAGCTCCTACAATGAGCAGTTCTTC.

The J gene is TRBJ2-5, the V gene TRBV5-1; maybe TRBD2 (6 bases). V lost 4 bases, J lost 0 bases, and 10 bases lay in between. The CDR3 covers 14 residues. Germline loops: CDR1 SGHRS, CDR2 YFSETQ. DNA for the CDR3: TGCGCCAGCAGCACACGGGGGTACCAAGAGACCCAGTACTTC. Its translation: CASSTRGYQETQYF.

V usage is TRBV15 and J usage is TRBJ1-5; tentative D call: TRBD1 (6 bases). Trimming pared 0 bases from V and 7 bases from J, leaving 16 bases between. The CDR3 has 16 residues. Germline CDR1 LNHNV, CDR2 YYDKDF (reference sequence). The CDR3 is CATSRDLGQSLQPQHF. The CDR3 DNA reads TGTGCCACCAGCAGAGATTTAGGACAGTCTCTCCAGCCCCAGCATTTT.

J is TRBJ1-4 and V is TRBV7-9; D unresolved. Germline V gives CDR1 SEHNR, CDR2 FQNEAQ (reference sequence). The CDR3 sequence is 15 residues long. Trimming took 2 bases from V and 0 from J, leaving 7 bases between them. CDR3 loop: CASSLWTATNEKLFF. CDR3 bases: TGTGCCAGCAGCTTATGGACTGCAACTAATGAAAAACTGTTTTTT.

The chain joins TRBV19 to TRBJ2-2; 9 nucleotides line up with TRBD2. The CDR3 is 16 amino acids. The germline CDR1 and CDR2 sequences are LNHDA and SQIVND (reference sequence). Trimming cost V 3 bases and J 4 bases; bases outside gene matches: 6. CDR3 amino acids: CASSIIAGGPTGELFF. The DNA for the CDR3 is TGTGCCAGTAGTATCATCGCGGGAGGGCCCACCGGGGAGCTGTTTTTT.

The chain employs TRBV2 and TRBJ2-3; the match to TRBD2 covers 8 bases. Germline CDR1 is SNHLY and CDR2 is FYNNEI. This CDR3 is 15 amino acids long. The V and J ends lost 8 bases and 0 bases, in that order; junction bases with no gene match: 7. CDR3 protein: CASVPSGYSTDTQYF. CDR3 nucleotide sequence: TGTGCCAGCGTCCCTAGCGGGTATAGCACAGATACGCAGTATTTT. Full variable domain (missing parts from reference TRBV2 and TRBJ2-3): EPEVTQTPSHQVTQMGQEVILRCVPISNHLYFYWYRQILGQKVEFLVSFYNNEISEKSEIFDDQFSVERPDGSNFTLKIRSTKLEDSAMYFCASVPSGYSTDTQYFGPGTRLTVL.

The chain links TRBV28 to TRBJ1-1; no firm D call. From germline, CDR1 is MDHEN and CDR2 SYDVKM. V shed 10 bases and J shed 4 bases, with 13 bases lying between them. This CDR3 contains 12 residues. The DNA for the CDR3 is TGTGCCACGGCAGTCAGAGGCACTGAAGCTTTCTTT. Its protein product is CATAVRGTEAFF. The variable domain in full, with the rest retrieved from reference TRBV28 and TRBJ1-1, is DVKVTQSSRYLVKRTGEKVFLECVQDMDHENMFWYRQDPGLGLRLIYFSYDVKMKEKGDIPEGYSVSREKKERFSLILESASTNQTSMYLCATAVRGTEAFFGQGTRLTVV.